The T cell receptor (beta chain) under discussion was sequenced for a study of cytomegalovirus exposure and HLA in healthy donors. This CDR3 is 18 amino acids long. The germline V gene encodes CDR1 SGHAT and CDR2 FQNNGV. The V end was cut by 3 bases, the J end by 8 bases, with 26 bases between. This donor's file did not include a recorded CMV serostatus. This clone has just a few counts. The PCR contained 60 Vbeta and 13 Jbeta primers. The protocol was immunoSEQ multiplex PCR, while the TCRdb copy is restricted to in-frame clones and leaves out a portion. The sample has some 150,000 clones; around 79% are singletons.

The specimen sequenced was PBMCs. This sequence originates from a human donor in good health. This chain joins TRBV11-2 and TRBJ2-1, with D possibly matching TRBD2 (5 bases). The CDR3 region has the DNA TGTGCCAGCAGCTTCCACAGAAATGCAGGCACACTCGGGGATGAGCAGTTCTTC. It translates to CASSFHRNAGTLGDEQFF.